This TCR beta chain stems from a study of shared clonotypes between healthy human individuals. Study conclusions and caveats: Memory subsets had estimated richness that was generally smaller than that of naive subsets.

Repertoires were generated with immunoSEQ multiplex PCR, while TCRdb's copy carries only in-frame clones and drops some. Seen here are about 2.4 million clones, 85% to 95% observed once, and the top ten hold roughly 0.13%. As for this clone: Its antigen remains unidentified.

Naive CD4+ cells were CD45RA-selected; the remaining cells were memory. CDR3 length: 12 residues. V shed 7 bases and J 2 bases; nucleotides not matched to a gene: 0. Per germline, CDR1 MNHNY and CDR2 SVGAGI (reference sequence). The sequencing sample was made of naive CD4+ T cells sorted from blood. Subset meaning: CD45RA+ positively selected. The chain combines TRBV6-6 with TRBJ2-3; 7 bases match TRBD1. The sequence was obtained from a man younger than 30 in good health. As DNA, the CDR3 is TGTGCCAGCAAGGGGGCCACAGATACGCAGTATTTT. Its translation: CASKGATDTQYF.